The clone carrying this TCR beta chain has a handful of counts. This CDR3 has 16 residues. Germline CDR1 LGHDT, CDR2 YNNKEL (reference sequence). V lost 4 bases, J lost 6 bases, and 11 bases stayed unmatched. These data belong to a study of blood T cell repertoires in COVID-19. Study overall: Acute-phase and convalescent COVID-19 samples originated in the United States, Italy and Spain.

Original handling: Using reference gene primer amplification, nucleated cell counts were estimated. Some clones are missing from TCRdb's copy, which holds only in-frame ones; the method was immunoSEQ multiplex PCR. That table supplies the V and J calls and clone size; D and trimming were determined from the DNA. The data hold tens of thousands of clones, with over 70% observed a single time. The sequence came from a human donor with active COVID-19. The donor label of this sample is uncertain. The sequencing input was peripheral blood. V and J are TRBV3-1 (or the pseudogene TRBV3-2) and TRBJ2-1, with TRBD2 matching 8 bases. The CDR3 reads CASSLFSGLGSNEQFF. The CDR3 region has the DNA TGTGCCAGCAGCCTGTTTTCGGGACTAGGTTCCAATGAGCAGTTCTTC.